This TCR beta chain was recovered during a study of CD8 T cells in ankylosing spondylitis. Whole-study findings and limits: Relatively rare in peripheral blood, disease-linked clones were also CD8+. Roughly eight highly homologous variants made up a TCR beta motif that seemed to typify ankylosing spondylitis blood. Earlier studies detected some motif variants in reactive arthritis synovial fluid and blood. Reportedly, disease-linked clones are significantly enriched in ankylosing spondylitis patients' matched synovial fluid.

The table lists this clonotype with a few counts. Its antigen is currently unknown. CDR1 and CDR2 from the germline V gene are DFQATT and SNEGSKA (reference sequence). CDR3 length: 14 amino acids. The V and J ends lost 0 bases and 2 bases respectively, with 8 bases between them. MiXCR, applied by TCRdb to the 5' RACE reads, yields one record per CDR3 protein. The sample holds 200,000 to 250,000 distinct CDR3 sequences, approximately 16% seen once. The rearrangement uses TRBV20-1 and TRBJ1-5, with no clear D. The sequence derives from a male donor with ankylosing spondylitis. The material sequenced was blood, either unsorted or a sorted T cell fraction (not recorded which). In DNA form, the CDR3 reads TGCAGTGCTAGAGATGCTTGGGGCAATCAGCCCCAGCATTTT. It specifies CSARDAWGNQPQHF.